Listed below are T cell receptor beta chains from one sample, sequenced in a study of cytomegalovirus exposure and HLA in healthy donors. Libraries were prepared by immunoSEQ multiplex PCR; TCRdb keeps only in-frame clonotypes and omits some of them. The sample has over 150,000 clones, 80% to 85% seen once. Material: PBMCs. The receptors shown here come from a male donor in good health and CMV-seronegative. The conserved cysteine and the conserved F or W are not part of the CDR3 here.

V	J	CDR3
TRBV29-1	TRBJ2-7	SVARQGPSSYEQY
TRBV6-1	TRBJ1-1	ASSGRARYTEAF
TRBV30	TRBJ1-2	AWSFMDRGGGYT
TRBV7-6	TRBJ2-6	ASSQGFSGANVLT
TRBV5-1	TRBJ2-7	ASSVTGTGNYEQY
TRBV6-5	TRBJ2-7	ASSYDRRSTYEQY
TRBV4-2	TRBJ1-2	ASSQKNREITMGYT
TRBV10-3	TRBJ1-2	AISDRAGISNYGYT
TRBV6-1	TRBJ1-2	ASSDLRGANYGYT
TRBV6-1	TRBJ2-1	ASSELSGGRYNEQF
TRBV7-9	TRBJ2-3	ASSLVSGSDTQY
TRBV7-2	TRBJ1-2	ASSRRQGPGYNYGYT
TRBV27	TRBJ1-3	ASSPDRVKNTIY
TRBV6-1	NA	ASRTSEDEQY
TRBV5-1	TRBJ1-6	ASSLQDSFRYNSPLH
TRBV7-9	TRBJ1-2	SSSLETRRYT
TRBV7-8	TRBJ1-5	ASSLVGRANQPQH
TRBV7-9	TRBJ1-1	ASSLPGQGVPEAF
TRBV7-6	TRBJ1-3	ASSPDPGQRNTIY
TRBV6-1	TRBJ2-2	ASSTRSNTGELF
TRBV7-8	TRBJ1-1	ASSSLRPGRGTEAF
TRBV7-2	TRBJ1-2	ASSPGTYYGYT
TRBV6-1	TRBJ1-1	ASSEWPGGRTEAF
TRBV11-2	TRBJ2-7	ASSLVWGRNYEQY
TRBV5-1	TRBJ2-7	ASSLGRGGYEQY
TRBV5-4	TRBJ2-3	ASRKQGLSTDTQY
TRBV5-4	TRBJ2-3	ASSLVGRGEDTQY
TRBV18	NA	ASSPRRRSSYEQY
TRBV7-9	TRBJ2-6	ASSYYSGGNSGANVLT
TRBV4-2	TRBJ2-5	ASSQTGEETQY
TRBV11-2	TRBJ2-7	ASSPDRGTYEQY
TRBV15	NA	ATARGPTYEQY
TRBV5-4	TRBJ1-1	ASSWAGRLNTEAF
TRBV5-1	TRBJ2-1	ASSLALAAYNEQF
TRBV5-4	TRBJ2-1	ASSLGGQKQF
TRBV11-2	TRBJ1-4	ASNLGAGEKLF
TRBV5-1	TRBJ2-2	ASGLDRANTGELF
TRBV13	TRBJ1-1	ASSLEARVNTEAF
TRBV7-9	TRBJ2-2	ASSRRVRGTGELF
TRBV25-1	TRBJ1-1	ASSGTGGYSEAF
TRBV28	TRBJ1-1	ASSLVGSEDTEAF
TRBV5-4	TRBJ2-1	ASLSGGASDNEQF